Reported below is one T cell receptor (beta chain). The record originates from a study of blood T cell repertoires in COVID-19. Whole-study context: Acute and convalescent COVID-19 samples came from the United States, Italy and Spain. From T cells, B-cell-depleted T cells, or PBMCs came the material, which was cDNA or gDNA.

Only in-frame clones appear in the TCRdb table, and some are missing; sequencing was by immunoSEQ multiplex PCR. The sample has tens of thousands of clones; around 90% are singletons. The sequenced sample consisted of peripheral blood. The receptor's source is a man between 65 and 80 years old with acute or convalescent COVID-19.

The CDR3 spells CASSLKDSWKKYNEQFF. The CDR3 coding sequence is TGTGCCAGCAGCTTAAAAGACTCCTGGAAGAAATACAATGAGCAGTTCTTC. V and J are TRBV7-2 and TRBJ2-1; D is uncertain. Germline V lookup: CDR1 SGHTA, CDR2 FQGNSA. Trimming left V 2 bases short and J 4 bases short, with 18 bases between. The CDR3 runs to 17 residues.